This entry describes one T cell receptor (beta chain). TCRdb keeps only in-frame clones here, not all; method: immunoSEQ multiplex PCR. This sample carries some 99,000 clones, about nine tenths of them seen once, and the ten largest clones take 4.4%. Trimming cost V 7 bases and J 2 bases, with 11 bases left between them. The CDR3 covers 14 residues. Looked up from germline, CDR1 is LNHDA and CDR2 is SQIVND (reference sequence). This entry comes from a study of control samples from healthy donors and cancer patients. V gene TRBV19 combines with J gene TRBJ2-2, with TRBD1 as a possible D gene (6 bases). The receptor comes from a human donor in good health. The donor label of this sample is uncertain. Material: blood. CDR3 nucleotide sequence: TGTGCCAGTACCGGGACAAAAAACACCGGGGAGCTGTTTTTT. Amino acid sequence: CASTGTKNTGELFF.